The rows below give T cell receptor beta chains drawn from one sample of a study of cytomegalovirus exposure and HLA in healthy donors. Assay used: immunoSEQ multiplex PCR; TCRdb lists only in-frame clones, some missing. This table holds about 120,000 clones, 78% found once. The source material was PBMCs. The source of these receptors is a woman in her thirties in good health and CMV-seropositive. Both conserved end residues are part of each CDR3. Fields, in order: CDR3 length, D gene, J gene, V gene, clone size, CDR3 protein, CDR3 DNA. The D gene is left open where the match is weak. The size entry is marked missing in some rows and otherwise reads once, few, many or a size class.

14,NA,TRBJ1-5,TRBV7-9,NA,CASSPAVSNQPQHF,TGTGCCAGCAGCCCGGCGGTAAGCAATCAGCCCCAGCATTTT
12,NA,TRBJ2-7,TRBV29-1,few,CSVRDGVYEQYF,TGCAGCGTGAGGGATGGAGTCTACGAGCAGTACTTC
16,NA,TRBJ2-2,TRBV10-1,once,CASRDRQGRCTGELFF,TGCGCCAGCAGAGATAGGCAGGGGAGATGCACCGGGGAGCTGTTTTTT
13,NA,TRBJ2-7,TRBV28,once,CASGGGLPYEQYF,TGTGCCAGCGGTGGGGGACTTCCCTACGAGCAGTACTTC
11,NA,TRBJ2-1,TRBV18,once,CASSDRLEQFF,TGTGCCAGCTCAGACAGGCTGGAGCAGTTCTTC
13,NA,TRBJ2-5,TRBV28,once,CASRRGSGETQYF,TGTGCCAGCAGGCGGGGCTCGGGGGAGACCCAGTACTTC
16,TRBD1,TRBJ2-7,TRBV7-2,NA,CASNRRGLGSSYEQYF,TGTGCCAGCAACAGAAGGGGGCTGGGGAGCTCCTACGAGCAGTACTTC
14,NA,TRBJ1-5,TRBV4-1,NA,CASSLPGRNQPQHF,TGCGCCAGCAGCCTACCGGGTCGCAATCAGCCCCAGCATTTT
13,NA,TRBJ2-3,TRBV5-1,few,CASSLAQADTQYF,TGCGCCAGCAGCTTGGCCCAAGCGGATACGCAGTATTTT
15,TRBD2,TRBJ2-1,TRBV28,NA,CASSLSQGGWDEQFF,TGTGCCAGCAGTTTATCCCAGGGAGGGTGGGATGAGCAGTTCTTC
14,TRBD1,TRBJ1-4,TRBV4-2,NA,CASSRGTENEKLFF,TGTGCCAGCAGCCGCGGGACAGAAAATGAAAAACTGTTTTTT
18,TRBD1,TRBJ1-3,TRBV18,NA,CASSPVDRGVGLQNTIYF,TGTGCCAGCTCACCCGTCGACAGGGGCGTTGGGCTCCAAAACACCATATATTTT
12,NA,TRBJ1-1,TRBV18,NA,CASRRGSTEAFF,TGTGCCAGCCGACGGGGGAGCACTGAAGCTTTCTTT
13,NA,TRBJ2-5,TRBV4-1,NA,CASSQGAEGAQYF,TGCGCCAGCAGCCAAGGGGCCGAAGGGGCCCAGTACTTC
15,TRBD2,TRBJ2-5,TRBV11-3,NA,CASSPTSGVGGTQYF,TGTGCCAGCAGCCCGACTAGCGGGGTCGGTGGGACCCAGTACTTC
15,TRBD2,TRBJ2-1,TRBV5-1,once,CASSLVAGASHEQFF,TGCGCCAGCAGCTTGGTAGCGGGGGCTTCCCATGAGCAGTTCTTC
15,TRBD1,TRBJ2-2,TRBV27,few,CASSLGTANTGELFF,TGTGCCAGCAGTTTAGGGACAGCGAACACCGGGGAGCTGTTTTTT
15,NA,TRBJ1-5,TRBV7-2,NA,CASSLRGQSNQPQHF,TGTGCCAGCAGCTTACGTGGACAGAGCAATCAGCCCCAGCATTTT
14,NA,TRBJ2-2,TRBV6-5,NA,CASQASRDTGELFF,TGTGCCAGCCAGGCCTCCAGGGACACCGGGGAGCTGTTTTTT
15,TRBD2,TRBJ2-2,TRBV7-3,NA,CASSLAGFDTGELFF,TGTGCCAGCAGTCTAGCGGGGTTTGACACCGGGGAGCTGTTTTTT
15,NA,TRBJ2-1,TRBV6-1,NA,CASSEVGRGLNEQFF,TGTGCCAGCAGTGAAGTAGGCAGGGGTTTGAATGAGCAGTTCTTC
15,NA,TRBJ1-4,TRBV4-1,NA,CASSRTGTPNEKLFF,TGCGCCAGCAGCCGTACAGGGACCCCTAATGAAAAACTGTTTTTT
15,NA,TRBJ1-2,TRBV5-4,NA,CASISNSGGLGGYTF,TGTGCCAGCATCTCAAACAGCGGAGGGCTTGGTGGCTACACCTTC
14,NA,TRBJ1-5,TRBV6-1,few,CASSEWLGEQPQHF,TGTGCCAGCAGTGAATGGTTGGGCGAGCAGCCCCAGCATTTT
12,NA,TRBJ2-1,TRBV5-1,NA,CASSLGVNEQFF,TGCGCCAGCAGCTTAGGGGTGAATGAGCAGTTCTTC
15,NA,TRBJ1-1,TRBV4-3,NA,CASSQEYQGNTEAFF,TGCGCCAGCAGCCAAGAATACCAGGGTAACACTGAAGCTTTCTTT
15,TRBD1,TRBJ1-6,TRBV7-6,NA,CASSLGRQGASPLHF,TGTGCCAGCAGCTTAGGTCGACAGGGTGCCTCACCCCTCCACTTT
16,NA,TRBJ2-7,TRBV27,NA,CASSFGRQTSSYEQYF,TGTGCCAGCAGTTTCGGCAGGCAAACTAGCTCCTACGAGCAGTACTTC
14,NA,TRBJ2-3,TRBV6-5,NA,CASSYSQGSDTQYF,TGTGCCAGCAGTTACTCACAGGGATCAGATACGCAGTATTTT
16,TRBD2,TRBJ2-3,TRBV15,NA,CATSRSLAGDTDTQYF,TGTGCCACCAGCAGGTCGCTAGCGGGGGACACAGATACGCAGTATTTT
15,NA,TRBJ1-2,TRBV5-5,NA,CASSLEAGLYYGYTF,TGTGCCAGCAGCTTGGAGGCGGGACTCTACTATGGCTACACCTTC
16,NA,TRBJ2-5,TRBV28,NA,CASSLERARGRETQYF,TGTGCCAGCAGTTTAGAAAGGGCAAGGGGCCGGGAGACCCAGTACTTC
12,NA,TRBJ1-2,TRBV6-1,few,CASSRDFSGYTF,TGTGCCAGCAGCAGGGACTTTAGTGGCTACACCTTC
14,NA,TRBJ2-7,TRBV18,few,CASGAGARSYEQYF,TGTGCCAGCGGGGCGGGGGCGAGGAGCTACGAGCAGTACTTC
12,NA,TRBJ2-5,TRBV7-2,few,CASTGGQETQYF,TGTGCCAGCACAGGTGGGCAAGAGACCCAGTACTTC
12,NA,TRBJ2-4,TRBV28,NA,CASSPQGSVQYF,TGTGCCAGCAGTCCCCAGGGGAGCGTTCAGTACTTC
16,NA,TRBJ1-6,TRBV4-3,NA,CASSQENWGGNSPLHF,TGCGCCAGCAGCCAAGAAAATTGGGGGGGAAATTCACCCCTCCACTTT
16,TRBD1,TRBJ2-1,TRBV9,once,CASSLKDRGPYNEQFF,TGTGCCAGCAGCCTAAAGGACAGGGGACCCTACAATGAGCAGTTCTTC
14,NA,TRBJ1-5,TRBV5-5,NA,CASSFIGGDQPQHF,TGTGCCAGCAGCTTTATCGGGGGGGATCAGCCCCAGCATTTT
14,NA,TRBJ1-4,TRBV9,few,CASSGEQGYEKLFF,TGTGCCAGCAGCGGAGAACAGGGTTACGAAAAACTGTTTTTT
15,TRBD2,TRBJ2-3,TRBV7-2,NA,CASSLMPSGGDTQYF,TGTGCCAGCAGCTTGATGCCTAGCGGGGGAGATACGCAGTATTTT
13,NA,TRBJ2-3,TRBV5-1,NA,CASKWPSTDTQYF,TGCGCCAGCAAATGGCCTAGCACAGATACGCAGTATTTT
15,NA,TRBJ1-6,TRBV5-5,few,CASSSPGGVDSPLHF,TGTGCCAGCAGCTCGCCGGGAGGGGTAGATTCACCCCTCCACTTT
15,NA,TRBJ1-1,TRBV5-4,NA,CASGSKAGRNTEAFF,TGTGCCAGCGGCAGTAAGGCCGGGAGAAACACTGAAGCTTTCTTT
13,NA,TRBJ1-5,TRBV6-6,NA,CASRGVSNQPQHF,TGTGCCAGCAGAGGGGTTAGCAATCAGCCCCAGCATTTT
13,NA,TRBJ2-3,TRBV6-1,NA,CASSEARSNTQYF,TGTGCCAGCAGTGAAGCGCGATCTAATACGCAGTATTTT
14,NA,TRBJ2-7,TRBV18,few,CASSPPSVRSEQYF,TGTGCCAGCTCACCACCTAGTGTCCGTTCCGAGCAGTACTTC
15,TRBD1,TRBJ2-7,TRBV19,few,CASSITGQGVYEQYF,TGTGCCAGTAGTATAACTGGACAGGGGGTTTACGAGCAGTACTTC
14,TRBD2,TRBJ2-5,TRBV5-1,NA,CASSIAGTQETQYF,TGCGCCAGCAGCATAGCGGGGACTCAAGAGACCCAGTACTTC
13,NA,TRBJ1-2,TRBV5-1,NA,CASSLNPQMGYTF,TGCGCCAGCAGCTTGAATCCACAGATGGGCTACACCTTC
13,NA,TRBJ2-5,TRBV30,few,CAWSVKNEEIQYF,TGTGCCTGGAGTGTTAAAAATGAAGAGATCCAGTACTTC
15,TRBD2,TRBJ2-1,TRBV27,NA,CATRRASGGYNEQFF,TGTGCCACCCGCCGGGCTAGCGGGGGGTACAATGAGCAGTTCTTC
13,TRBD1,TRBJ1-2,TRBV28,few,CASRLGQIYGYTF,TGTGCCAGCAGACTGGGACAGATCTATGGCTACACCTTC
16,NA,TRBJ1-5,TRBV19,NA,CASTVGGGNSNQPQHF,TGTGCCAGTACCGTCGGCGGGGGGAATAGCAATCAGCCCCAGCATTTT
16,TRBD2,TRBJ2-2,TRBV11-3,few,CASSTRVAGKTGELFF,TGTGCCAGCAGCACCCGGGTAGCGGGGAAAACCGGGGAGCTGTTTTTT
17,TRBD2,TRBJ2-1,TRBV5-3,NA,CARSLPSGGASYNEQFF,TGTGCCAGAAGCTTGCCTAGCGGGGGGGCCTCCTACAATGAGCAGTTCTTC